One and the same sample provided the 21 T cell receptor beta chains below, sequenced in a study of T cell repertoires in cytomegalovirus infection. One entry per CDR3 protein, called by TCRdb with MiXCR from the reads. There are about 570,000 distinct CDR3 sequences in the sample; 40% occur only once, and 48% lies in the top ten. These receptors lack a known antigen. The sequenced sample was cultured PBMCs, obtained from culture after CMV antigen stimulation. These receptors all come from a human donor in good health (CMV status not recorded). Some clones in this sample may be carry-over from other donors' samples.

The chain carries TRBV13 and TRBJ1-2; 7 bases fit TRBD1. The CDR3 is 13 residues long. The V gene's germline CDR1 is PRHDT and CDR2 FYEKMQ (reference sequence). The ends lost 4 bases at V and 11 bases at J; junction bases unmatched: 10. As DNA, the CDR3 is TGTGCCAGCAGCTCCCGGGGGAGGGGGCTATACACCTTC. This sequence encodes CASSSRGRGLYTF.

This clonotype was observed a handful of times. Here the CDR3 reads CASSQGASGHYEQYF. The CDR3 DNA follows: TGTGCCAGCAGCCAAGGGGCTAGCGGACACTACGAGCAGTACTTC. The rearrangement joins TRBV7-2 to TRBJ2-7, with 7 nucleotides matching TRBD2. The CDR3 loop spans 15 amino acids. Germline V CDR1 and CDR2: SGHTA, FQGNSA. V lost 5 bases, J lost 3 bases, and 10 bases stayed unmatched. The full variable domain, in which reference TRBV7-2 and TRBJ2-7 provide the parts outside the CDR3, is GAGVSQSPSNKVTEKGKDVELRCDPISGHTALYWYRQSLGQGLEFLIYFQGNSAPDKSGLPSDRFSAERTGGSVSTLTIQRTQQEDSAVYLCASSQGASGHYEQYFGPGTRLTVT.

This clonotype has only a few counts. The chain couples TRBV7-2 to TRBJ1-6, with 9 bases lining up with TRBD1. Germline loops: CDR1 SGHTA, CDR2 FQGNSA. J gave up 9 bases and V 4 bases, and 4 bases lay outside the gene matches. The CDR3 runs to 14 residues. This CDR3 reads CASSWTGDLSPLHF. In nucleotides, the CDR3 is TGTGCCAGCAGCTGGACAGGGGATCTTTCACCCCTCCACTTT.

This sequence joins TRBV20-1 and TRBJ2-7, with 9 positions matching TRBD2. J gave up 4 bases and V 0 bases, and 10 bases lay outside the gene matches. The germline V gene encodes CDR1 DFQATT and CDR2 SNEGSKA (reference sequence). The CDR3 runs 16 residues. The CDR3 region has the DNA TGCAGTGCTAGAGATCCCGCTAGCGGGGCAGGATACGAGCAGTACTTC. Its protein product is CSARDPASGAGYEQYF.

The chain recombines TRBV5-1 with TRBJ2-6, with a weak D call TRBD1 (5 bases). The V gene's germline CDR1 is SGHRS and CDR2 YFSETQ. There are 18 residues in the CDR3. Trimming removed 2 bases at V and 1 base at J, with 16 bases between. The CDR3 loop reads CASSFFPSGMSGANVLTF. CDR3 nucleotide sequence: TGCGCCAGCAGCTTTTTCCCCTCAGGGATGTCTGGGGCCAACGTCCTGACTTTC.

This clonotype was picked up a small number of times. V is TRBV12-3 or TRBV12-4 and J is TRBJ1-1; D remains ambiguous. The V end lost 3 bases, the J end lost 6 bases, and 14 bases lay between the germline ends. The CDR3 is 14 residues long. CDR3 coding DNA: TGTGCCAGCAGTTTGGCGGGATATAGGTCTGAAGCTTTCTTT. It yields the protein CASSLAGYRSEAFF.

This clonotype was seen at least ten times. V is TRBV10-3 and J is TRBJ1-1; 11 positions match TRBD1. The germline V gene has CDR1 ENHRY and CDR2 SYGVKD. The CDR3 has 15 amino acids. J lost 5 bases, V lost 3 bases, and 5 bases had no gene match. The CDR3 sequence is CAISDQDRGQTEAFF. In nucleotides, the CDR3 is TGTGCCATCAGTGACCAGGACAGGGGGCAGACTGAAGCTTTCTTT.

The J gene is TRBJ2-1, the V gene TRBV5-4; 10 bases are a match to TRBD2. Germline CDR1 and CDR2: SGHNT and YYREEE (reference sequence). This CDR3 has 15 amino acids. Trimming took 1 base from V and 9 from J; bases not matched to a gene: 7. This chain's CDR3 is CASSLYSERGGEQFF. The CDR3 DNA follows: TGTGCCAGCAGCTTGTATTCCGAGCGGGGGGGTGAGCAGTTCTTC. The full variable domain, rest sourced from reference TRBV5-4 and TRBJ2-1, is ETGVTQSPTHLIKTRGQQVTLRCSSQSGHNTVSWYQQALGQGPQFIFQYYREEENGRGNFPPRFSGLQFPNYSSELNVNALELDDSALYLCASSLYSERGGEQFFGPGTRLTVL.

This clonotype was counted between two and nine times. The gene calls are TRBV11-1 and TRBJ2-3, with 7 bases aligning to TRBD2. Germline CDR1 reads SGHAT; CDR2 reads FQDESV (reference sequence). V was pared by 3 bases and J by 8 bases, with 2 bases of the junction left unmatched. The CDR3 consists of 12 residues. The CDR3 sequence: CASSFRGVTQYF. Here the CDR3 DNA reads TGTGCCAGCAGCTTCCGGGGGGTTACGCAGTATTTT.

The chain combines TRBV7-6 with TRBJ1-4, with a tentative D call TRBD1 (5 bases). The V end was cut by 6 bases, the J end by 5 bases, with 16 bases between. CDR1 is SGHVS and CDR2 is FNYEAQ in the germline V gene. This CDR3 has 15 residues. The CDR3 reads CASSTKQGPNEKLFF. The CDR3 DNA sequence: TGTGCCAGCAGTACCAAGCAGGGACCAAATGAAAAACTGTTTTTT.

The chain joins TRBV12-3 or TRBV12-4 to TRBJ1-5; 9 nucleotides match TRBD1. V lost 6 bases to trimming and J lost 6 bases; unmatched junction nucleotides: 3. The CDR3 spans 13 residues. The CDR3 spells CASRGTGSQPQHF. CDR3 DNA: TGTGCCAGCAGAGGGACAGGGTCTCAGCCCCAGCATTTT.

This clonotype was picked up a small number of times. V usage is TRBV5-1 and J usage is TRBJ2-1; TRBD1 matches 7 bases. The V gene's germline CDR1 is SGHRS and CDR2 YFSETQ. Trimming cost V 0 bases and J 7 bases; bases outside gene matches: 10. The CDR3 has 16 amino acids. In nucleotides, the CDR3 is TGCGCCAGCAGCTTGGACCCCCGACAGGGTAGAAATGAGCAGTTCTTC. The encoded protein is CASSLDPRQGRNEQFF.

The CDR3 nucleotides are TGTGCCACCAGCAGAGACAGGGTGTATGAAGCTTTCTTT. This gives the protein CATSRDRVYEAFF. This chain links TRBV15 with TRBJ1-1; the D gene is possibly TRBD1 (5 bases). In germline, CDR1 is LNHNV, CDR2 YYDKDF (reference sequence). The CDR3 has 13 residues. Trimming cost V 0 bases and J 7 bases, with 9 bases left between them.

The chain uses TRBV5-6 and TRBJ2-1, with D tentatively TRBD1 (5 bases). Germline CDR1 and CDR2: SGHDT and YYEEEE. V dropped 3 bases and J dropped 6 bases, with 19 bases sitting between them. There are 16 residues in the CDR3. The CDR3 spells CASSSELSRRGNEQFF. CDR3 bases: TGTGCCAGCAGCTCGGAGTTGAGTCGAAGGGGCAATGAGCAGTTCTTC.

This clonotype was found a few times. The chain employs TRBV6-1 and TRBJ2-3; 11 bases map to TRBD2. V gave up 5 bases and J gave up 8 bases; unmatched junction bases: 9. The CDR3 totals 15 residues. Germline CDR1 reads MNHNS; CDR2 reads SASEGT. This CDR3 is CASSPYSGRAATQYF. CDR3 coding DNA: TGTGCCAGCAGTCCATATAGCGGGAGGGCCGCTACGCAGTATTTT.

The chain carries TRBV19 and TRBJ1-2; 7 bases match TRBD1. Germline V gene data show CDR1 as LNHDA and CDR2 as SQIVND (reference sequence). The V segment lost 3 bases and the J segment 8 bases; nucleotides outside the gene matches: 6. The CDR3 is made up of 13 amino acids. Written as DNA, the CDR3 is TGTGCCAGTAGTATTGGACAGGCCGTGGGCTACACCTTC. This gives the protein CASSIGQAVGYTF. The full variable domain, completed using reference TRBV19 and TRBJ1-2, is DGGITQSPKYLFRKEGQNVTLSCEQNLNHDAMYWYRQDPGQGLRLIYYSQIVNDFQKGDIAEGYSVSREKKESFPLTVTSAQKNPTAFYLCASSIGQAVGYTFGSGTRLTVV.

This clonotype was counted only a few times. The gene calls are TRBV28 and TRBJ2-1, with D tentatively TRBD1 (6 bases). The CDR3 has 16 amino acids. Deletions cut 6 bases from V and 5 bases from J, with 20 bases between. Germline values: CDR1 MDHEN, CDR2 SYDVKM. CDR3 DNA sequence: TGTGCCAGCAGCCCATTTACAGGGTTCCCTAACAATGAGCAGTTCTTC. Its translation: CASSPFTGFPNNEQFF.

In its sample, this clonotype was seen a few times. The V call is TRBV6-1, the J call TRBJ2-1; the D call may be TRBD1 or TRBD2 (6 bases each). The CDR3 has 14 amino acids. Trimming pared 7 bases from V and 0 bases from J, leaving 10 bases between. From germline, CDR1 is MNHNS and CDR2 SASEGT. DNA for the CDR3: TGTGCCAGCAATGGAGGGGGCTCCTACAATGAGCAGTTCTTC. It is translated as CASNGGGSYNEQFF.

The CDR3 region is CASSPTPYEQFF. The CDR3 DNA sequence: TGTGCCAGCAGCCCCACCCCCTATGAGCAGTTCTTC. This chain joins TRBV7-2 and TRBJ2-1; D gene uncertain. V was cut by 5 bases and J by 8 bases, with 10 bases left in between. The germline gives CDR1 SGHTA, CDR2 FQGNSA. CDR3 length equals 12 residues.

The chain uses TRBV19 and TRBJ2-7, with 10 bases aligning to TRBD1. The J segment lost 2 bases and the V segment lost 3 bases, leaving 4 bases of the junction unmatched. The CDR3 sequence is 15 residues long. Germline V gene sequence: CDR1 LNHDA, CDR2 SQIVND (reference sequence). The DNA of the CDR3 is TGTGCCAGTAGTATCGGGACAGGGGTCCCCTACGAGCAGTACTTC. This codes for CASSIGTGVPYEQYF.

This clonotype was recorded a few times. This chain links TRBV4-3 with TRBJ2-1; D possibly uses TRBD1 or TRBD2 (5 bases each). V gave up 3 bases and J gave up 5 bases, with 11 bases separating them. The CDR3 covers 14 residues. Germline V gene lookup returns CDR1 LGHNA and CDR2 YSLEER. For the CDR3, the DNA is TGCGCCAGCAGCCATCAGATGGGGGACAATGAGCAGTTCTTC. Translation: CASSHQMGDNEQFF.